Below are 30 T cell receptor beta chains sequenced from a single sample in a study of blood T cell repertoires in COVID-19. TCRdb's copy holds only in-frame clones and misses some; the assay was immunoSEQ multiplex PCR. Counted here are about 280,000 clones, 88% occurring once; the ten biggest clones make up almost 9.5%. What was sequenced was peripheral blood. These receptors were taken from a man aged 18 to 30 with active or convalescent COVID-19.

This clone occurred a few times. The rearrangement uses TRBV29-1 and TRBJ1-1; perhaps TRBD1 as D (5 bases). This CDR3 contains 12 residues. Germline CDR1 and CDR2: SQVTM and ANQGSEA. V lost 3 bases and J lost 1, with 6 bases in between. The CDR3 DNA reads TGCAGCGTTGAGGGGGGGAACACTGAAGCTTTCTTT. Residues: CSVEGGNTEAFF.

This clone was recorded a few times. The chain is built from TRBV7-9 and TRBJ1-4; TRBD1 aligns across 9 bases. After removal of 5 bases from V and 8 bases from J, the junction contained 9 bases not matched to a gene. The CDR3 has 15 amino acids. The germline V gene encodes CDR1 SEHNR and CDR2 FQNEAQ (reference sequence). CDR3 coding DNA: TGTGCCAGCAGCCCCCGACAGGGGGTACGAGAAAAACTGTTTTTT. Residues: CASSPRQGVREKLFF.

This clone appeared a single time. V and J are TRBV6-6 and TRBJ1-5; 7 bases agree with TRBD1. This CDR3 comprises 16 residues. From germline, CDR1 is MNHNY and CDR2 SVGAGI (reference sequence). Germline trimming cut 2 bases from V and 4 bases from J; bases unmatched to any gene: 8. CDR3 protein: CASSYLPGTANQPQHF. The CDR3 nucleotides are TGTGCCAGCAGTTACCTCCCCGGGACAGCTAATCAGCCCCAGCATTTT.

The chain has TRBV6-5 and TRBJ1-1, with D uncertain. The CDR3 has 15 amino acids. Germline values: CDR1 MNHEY, CDR2 SVGAGI. Trimming left V 6 bases short and J 2 bases short, with 16 bases between. DNA for the CDR3: TGTGCCAGCAGGGCCACCCCCCGAGGAAACACTGAAGCTTTCTTT. This gives the protein CASRATPRGNTEAFF.

V usage is TRBV9 and J usage is TRBJ2-3, with a weak D call TRBD2 (5 bases). V dropped 0 bases and J dropped 2 bases, with 10 bases sitting between them. CDR3 length: 15 residues. Germline CDR1 and CDR2: SGDLS and YYNGEE. The CDR3 sequence: CASSVEREFTDTQYF. CDR3 nucleotide sequence: TGTGCCAGCAGCGTAGAAAGGGAGTTCACAGATACGCAGTATTTT. The full variable domain, rest sourced from reference TRBV9 and TRBJ2-3, is DSGVTQTPKHLITATGQRVTLRCSPRSGDLSVYWYQQSLDQGLQFLIQYYNGEERAKGNILERFSAQQFPDLHSELNLSSLELGDSALYFCASSVEREFTDTQYFGPGTRLTVL.

The sample holds one count of this clone. The J gene is TRBJ1-2, the V gene TRBV25-1; tentatively, D is TRBD1 (6 bases). This CDR3 spans 14 amino acids. The V and J ends lost 5 bases and 5 bases respectively, with 15 bases between them. Germline-derived CDR1 and CDR2 are MGHDK and SYGVNS. DNA of the CDR3: TGTGCCAGCAGTCCGACAGGTTCCTGGTATGGCTACACCTTC. Protein product: CASSPTGSWYGYTF.

This chain connects TRBV5-4 to TRBJ2-5; 7 positions match TRBD1. Trimming at V came to 3 bases and at J to 5 bases, leaving 10 bases not matched to a gene. Germline V gene sequence: CDR1 SGHNT, CDR2 YYREEE (reference sequence). CDR3 length: 15 residues. The CDR3 coding sequence is TGTGCCAGCAGCTCTCCCGGGACAGAGGAGGAGACCCAGTACTTC. Translation: CASSSPGTEEETQYF. Based on the CDR3 plus reference TRBV5-4 and TRBJ2-5, the full variable domain is ETGVTQSPTHLIKTRGQQVTLRCSSQSGHNTVSWYQQALGQGPQFIFQYYREEENGRGNFPPRFSGLQFPNYSSELNVNALELDDSALYLCASSSPGTEEETQYFGPGTRLLVL.

This rearrangement joins TRBV9 to TRBJ1-6; D not resolved. The V gene lost 4 bases and the J gene lost 8 bases, with 19 bases spanning the gap. The CDR3 has 16 residues. CDR1 is SGDLS and CDR2 is YYNGEE in the germline V gene. CDR3 residues: CASSKKRESLDSPLHF. The CDR3, as DNA: TGTGCCAGCAGCAAAAAGAGAGAGTCTTTGGATTCACCCCTCCACTTT.

The rearrangement uses TRBV10-3 and TRBJ2-1; D gene unclear. The CDR3 runs 14 residues. With 2 bases removed from V and 2 bases from J, the gap between germline ends came to 7 bases. Germline V gene lookup returns CDR1 ENHRY and CDR2 SYGVKD. Here the CDR3 DNA reads TGTGCCATCAGTGAGGCAGACACCTACAATGAGCAGTTCTTC. It translates to CAISEADTYNEQFF.

V is TRBV6-2 or TRBV6-3 and J is TRBJ2-3, with 12 positions matching TRBD2. The CDR3 totals 16 residues. The trim removed 6 bases at V and 4 bases at J, leaving 8 bases unmatched. The germline gives CDR1 MNHEY, CDR2 SVGEGT. CDR3 bases: TGTGCCAGCAGCTCCAGACTAGCGGGGGTTCCAGATACGCAGTATTTT. This translates into CASSSRLAGVPDTQYF.

The chain combines TRBV14 with TRBJ1-4, with 10 bases aligning to TRBD1. Germline values: CDR1 SGHDN, CDR2 FVKESK. J lost 8 bases, V lost 2 bases, and 8 bases had no gene match. The CDR3 loop spans 16 amino acids. CDR3 nucleotides: TGTGCCAGCAGCCAAAACAGACAGGGGGCACGAGAAAAACTGTTTTTT. Translating gives CASSQNRQGAREKLFF.

The chain uses TRBV9 and TRBJ1-2, with no clear D. The ends were cut back, 4 bases at V and 0 bases at J, with 16 bases in the middle. This CDR3 region has 16 residues. Germline V lookup: CDR1 SGDLS, CDR2 YYNGEE. The CDR3 nucleotides are TGTGCCAGCAGCTTCGACGTTGGAGTCGCTAACTATGGCTACACCTTC. As protein: CASSFDVGVANYGYTF.

The V and J genes are TRBV11-3 and TRBJ2-7; TRBD1 aligns across 9 bases. The CDR3 covers 13 residues. The V and J ends lost 4 bases and 5 bases, in that order; junction bases with no gene match: 3. The germline gives CDR1 SGHNT, CDR2 YENEEA. CDR3 in DNA: TGTGCCAGCAGCTCCCGGGACAGGGACGAGCAGTACTTC. This encodes CASSSRDRDEQYF.

V gene TRBV10-3 combines with J gene TRBJ2-1; D remains unclear. V was pared by 2 bases and J by 10 bases, with 6 bases between. The CDR3 has 11 amino acids. In germline, CDR1 is ENHRY, CDR2 SYGVKD. DNA for the CDR3: TGTGCCATCAGTGAGAACCGGGAGCAGTTCTTC. Its protein product is CAISENREQFF.

This clone is a singleton in its sample. The chain joins TRBV5-8 to TRBJ1-4; D is unresolved. The CDR3 consists of 11 residues. Between the trimmed V and J ends, which lost 5 bases and 12 bases, there was a span of 11 bases. The germline gives CDR1 SGHTS, CDR2 YDEGEE. CDR3 residues: CASRVLRELFF. DNA for the CDR3: TGTGCCAGCAGGGTCTTGCGTGAACTGTTTTTT. The full variable domain, its missing parts supplied by reference TRBV5-8 and TRBJ1-4, is EAGVTQSPTHLIKTRGQQATLRCSPISGHTSVYWYQQALGLGLQFLLWYDEGEERNRGNFPPRFSGRQFPNYSSELNVNALELEDSALYLCASRVLRELFFGSGTQLSVL.

CDR3 in DNA: TGCGCCAGCAGCCGCGACTACTCCCCGACAGGAACCTACGAGCAGTACTTC. This translates into CASSRDYSPTGTYEQYF. The chain carries TRBV4-1 and TRBJ2-7, with TRBD1 as a possible D gene (6 bases). In germline, CDR1 is MGHRA, CDR2 YSYEKL. Between the trimmed V and J ends, which lost 4 bases and 2 bases, there was a span of 21 bases. This CDR3 spans 17 amino acids.

The rearrangement links TRBV19 to TRBJ2-1; D possibly corresponds to TRBD2 (7 bases). V gave up 2 bases and J gave up 0 bases, with 17 bases separating them. CDR3 length equals 18 residues. Germline CDR1 LNHDA, CDR2 SQIVND (reference sequence). Here the CDR3 DNA reads TGTGCCAGTAGTATATGGGGGGGGCCATCGAGCTCCTACAATGAGCAGTTCTTC. It is translated as CASSIWGGPSSSYNEQFF.

The chain employs TRBV24-1 and TRBJ2-1; 8 nucleotides agree with TRBD2. V lost 2 bases to trimming and J lost 8 bases; unmatched junction nucleotides: 7. CDR1 is KGHDR, CDR2 SFDVKD, per germline. CDR3 length: 15 amino acids. CDR3 amino acids: CATSDSGTSEYEQFF. For the CDR3, the DNA is TGTGCCACCAGTGATTCCGGGACTAGTGAATATGAGCAGTTCTTC.

V usage is TRBV9 and J usage is TRBJ1-3; no clear D gene. The CDR3 totals 13 residues. The V end was cut by 2 bases, the J end by 0 bases, with 3 bases between. Germline loops: CDR1 SGDLS, CDR2 YYNGEE. CDR3 sequence (DNA): TGTGCCAGCAGCGTCAGCTCTGGAAACACCATATATTTT. Translating gives CASSVSSGNTIYF.

CDR3: CASTARTSGEETQYF. CDR3 nucleotides: TGTGCCAGCACTGCACGGACTAGCGGGGAAGAGACCCAGTACTTC. The chain employs TRBV6-6 and TRBJ2-5; 12 positions agree with TRBD2. The junction had 6 bases not matched to a gene; V was cut back by 7 bases and J by 3 bases. This CDR3 region has 15 residues. Germline V lookup: CDR1 MNHNY, CDR2 SVGAGI (reference sequence).

DNA of the CDR3: TGTGCCAGTAGTATAAAAGTAGGGGTCACTGAAGCTTTCTTT. Amino acid sequence: CASSIKVGVTEAFF. V gene TRBV19 combines with J gene TRBJ1-1; possibly TRBD1 for D (5 bases). This CDR3 contains 14 residues. The ends were cut back, 2 bases at V and 4 bases at J, with 11 bases in the middle. Looked up from germline, CDR1 is LNHDA and CDR2 is SQIVND (reference sequence).

The rearrangement links TRBV6-1 to TRBJ1-2; 7 bases line up with TRBD1. The CDR3 spans 15 residues. Germline V CDR1 and CDR2: MNHNS, SASEGT. V trimming: 3 bases; J trimming: 6 bases; junction bases outside the gene matches: 10. This CDR3 is CASSETGYDANGYTF. For the CDR3, the DNA is TGTGCCAGCAGTGAGACAGGGTATGATGCGAATGGCTACACCTTC.

V gene TRBV14 combines with J gene TRBJ1-6; D might be TRBD1 (5 bases). Germline V gene data show CDR1 as SGHDN and CDR2 as FVKESK. This CDR3 region has 12 residues. Trimming shortened V by 1 base and J by 13 bases, and 8 bases separated the two germline ends. The CDR3 is CASSQGGDPLHF. The CDR3 DNA reads as TGTGCCAGCAGCCAAGGGGGGGATCCCCTCCACTTT.

The chain uses TRBV5-5 and TRBJ2-5; TRBD2 matches 9 bases. This CDR3 has 16 residues. Germline V lookup: CDR1 SGHKS, CDR2 YYEKEE (reference sequence). V was clipped by 3 bases and J by 5 bases; unmatched bases: 11. CDR3 amino acids: CASSSGLALGSETQYF. The DNA for the CDR3 is TGTGCCAGCAGCTCGGGACTAGCCCTGGGGTCGGAGACCCAGTACTTC.

The chain couples TRBV29-1 to TRBJ2-1; 7 bases are a match to TRBD1. Trimming at V came to 3 bases and at J to 0 bases, leaving 5 bases not matched to a gene. The CDR3 has 15 residues. Germline lookup yields CDR1 SQVTM and CDR2 ANQGSEA. The DNA for the CDR3 is TGCAGCGTTGACAGGGGGTGCAACTCCTACAATGAGCAGTTCTTC. Translating it yields CSVDRGCNSYNEQFF.

The chain couples TRBV5-4 to TRBJ2-7; 12 bases agree with TRBD2. Germline trimming cut 3 bases from V and 3 bases from J; bases unmatched to any gene: 4. Per germline, CDR1 SGHNT and CDR2 YYREEE (reference sequence). The CDR3 runs 15 residues. The CDR3 spells CASSWASGGVYEQYF. Here the CDR3 DNA reads TGTGCCAGCAGCTGGGCTAGCGGGGGGGTCTACGAGCAGTACTTC.

The genes are TRBV10-1 and TRBJ2-3; tentative D call: TRBD2 (6 bases). Germline assignment: CDR1 WNHNN and CDR2 SYGVQD (reference sequence). This CDR3 is built from 15 residues. V lost 1 base and J lost 0, with 8 bases in between. CDR3 protein: CASSEWRASTDTQYF. In nucleotides, the CDR3 is TGCGCCAGCAGTGAGTGGAGGGCCAGCACAGATACGCAGTATTTT.

This clone was detected once. The genes are TRBV19 and TRBJ2-4; 7 nucleotides agree with TRBD1. Trimming cost V 6 bases and J 1 base; bases outside gene matches: 0. CDR3 length equals 13 residues. From germline, CDR1 is LNHDA and CDR2 SQIVND (reference sequence). CDR3 region: CASRDRAKNIQYF. The CDR3 bases are TGTGCCAGTAGGGACAGGGCCAAAAACATTCAGTACTTC.

The chain couples TRBV6-5 to TRBJ2-7; 9 nucleotides line up with TRBD2. Germline CDR1 is MNHEY and CDR2 is SVGAGI. The CDR3 extends over 15 amino acids. With 4 bases clipped from V and 0 bases from J, the junction kept 4 bases outside the gene matches. The CDR3 is CASSFSGGYSYEQYF. DNA of the CDR3: TGTGCCAGCAGTTTTAGCGGGGGTTACTCCTACGAGCAGTACTTC.

This clone was seen just once. The chain carries TRBV6-6 and TRBJ1-2, with D possibly TRBD1 on 6 matching bases. The length of the CDR3 is 14 residues. Looked up from germline, CDR1 is MNHNY and CDR2 is SVGAGI (reference sequence). V was cut by 6 bases and J by 3 bases, with 14 bases left in between. The CDR3 reads CASRGGGQDYGYTF. DNA for the CDR3: TGTGCCAGCAGGGGCGGGGGGCAAGACTATGGCTACACCTTC.